The next 17 T cell receptor beta chains were all read from a single sample in a study of blood T cell repertoires in COVID-19. Profiling relied on immunoSEQ multiplex PCR, and the TCRdb table lists in-frame clones only, not all of them. This table has about 280,000 clones, around nine tenths appearing once. Sequencing used peripheral blood. The receptors derive from a woman aged 25 to 39 with COVID-19, enrolled during active disease.

The rearrangement links TRBV7-2 to TRBJ1-2; TRBD1 is a possible D gene (5 bases). The length of the CDR3 is 14 residues. The V end lost 4 bases, the J end lost 3 bases, and 12 bases lay between the germline ends. Germline V CDR1 and CDR2: SGHTA, FQGNSA. The CDR3 coding sequence is TGTGCCAGCAGCTCAGGCACAGGCGACTATGGCTACACCTTC. Protein sequence: CASSSGTGDYGYTF.

The chain carries TRBV28 and TRBJ1-1, with TRBD1 matching 11 bases. The CDR3 consists of 16 residues. The V segment lost 3 bases and the J segment 1 base; nucleotides outside the gene matches: 4. From germline, CDR1 is MDHEN and CDR2 SYDVKM. The CDR3 protein is CASSLDRGRRNTEAFF. CDR3 bases: TGTGCCAGCAGTTTGGACAGGGGGCGAAGGAACACTGAAGCTTTCTTT.

The chain employs TRBV7-2 and TRBJ2-1; possibly TRBD2 for D (6 bases). The V end was cut by 1 base, the J end by 4 bases, with 11 bases between. The CDR3 runs to 15 residues. Germline V gene data show CDR1 as SGHTA and CDR2 as FQGNSA. CDR3 in amino acids: CASSLGGGPYNEQFF. The CDR3 region has the DNA TGTGCCAGCAGCTTAGGGGGAGGTCCTTACAATGAGCAGTTCTTC. The full variable domain, with the rest looked up from reference TRBV7-2 and TRBJ2-1, is GAGVSQSPSNKVTEKGKDVELRCDPISGHTALYWYRQSLGQGLEFLIYFQGNSAPDKSGLPSDRFSAERTGGSVSTLTIQRTQQEDSAVYLCASSLGGGPYNEQFFGPGTRLTVL.

For this clone: Different DNA sequences within this sample yield the same CDR3. The chain employs TRBV20-1 and TRBJ2-3; no reliable D call. Trimming stripped 0 bases from V and 5 bases from J, with 3 bases between. Germline CDR1 reads DFQATT; CDR2 reads SNEGSKA (reference sequence). CDR3 size: 11 residues. The CDR3 DNA follows: TGCAGTGCTAGAGATCTAGATACGCAGTATTTT. Translated: CSARDLDTQYF.

The V gene is TRBV7-2, the J gene TRBJ1-4; 7 bases fit TRBD1. CDR3 length equals 15 residues. Germline V lookup: CDR1 SGHTA, CDR2 FQGNSA. The V and J ends lost 5 bases and 7 bases, in that order; junction bases with no gene match: 10. CDR3 sequence: CASSIQTGRGEKLFF. CDR3 DNA: TGTGCCAGCAGCATACAGACAGGGAGAGGTGAAAAACTGTTTTTT.

This clone was seen a single time. The gene calls are TRBV12-5 and TRBJ2-3; D may be TRBD2 (5 bases). CDR1 and CDR2 from the germline V gene are LGHNT and FRNRAP. V lost 4 bases to trimming and J lost 7 bases, with 15 bases between them. The CDR3 sequence is 14 residues long. This CDR3 is CASGSSTGYNTQYF. CDR3 DNA sequence: TGTGCTAGTGGTTCCTCTACGGGATATAATACGCAGTATTTT.

The rearrangement joins TRBV3-1 (or the pseudogene TRBV3-2) to TRBJ1-5; D is uncertain. This CDR3 contains 15 residues. Germline CDR1 is LGHDT and CDR2 is YNNKEL (reference sequence). Trimming pared 1 base from V and 4 bases from J, leaving 11 bases between. The CDR3 spells CASSQVPGMNQPQHF. CDR3 in DNA: TGTGCCAGCAGCCAAGTCCCGGGGATGAATCAGCCCCAGCATTTT.

The rearrangement links TRBV11-2 to TRBJ2-1, with D hard to call. The V and J ends lost 1 base and 5 bases respectively, with 6 bases between them. The CDR3 length is 13 residues. CDR1 SGHAT and CDR2 FQNNGV come from the germline V gene. The CDR3 loop reads CASSLGLNNEQFF. The DNA for the CDR3 is TGTGCCAGCAGCTTAGGGCTGAACAATGAGCAGTTCTTC.

V gene TRBV27 combines with J gene TRBJ2-5; weak D call: TRBD1 (5 bases). Germline assignment: CDR1 MNHEY and CDR2 SMNVEV (reference sequence). V lost 4 bases, J lost 4 bases, and 13 bases lay in between. The length of the CDR3 is 14 residues. CDR3 protein: CASSSSGLGETQYF. CDR3 bases: TGTGCCAGCAGTTCTTCAGGGTTAGGAGAGACCCAGTACTTC.

V is TRBV7-3 and J is TRBJ2-1; D gene unclear. Trimming took off 5 bases at V and 6 bases at J, with 8 bases between the two ends. This CDR3 comprises 12 residues. Germline CDR1 SGHTA, CDR2 FQGTGA. CDR3 DNA: TGTGCCAGCAGCCCTGGCACCAATGAGCAGTTCTTC. Translating gives CASSPGTNEQFF.

The chain joins TRBV7-9 to TRBJ2-1; 8 bases map to TRBD2. This CDR3 comprises 15 residues. Losses at the gene ends were 2 bases for V and 4 bases for J; bases not matched to a gene: 4. The germline V gene encodes CDR1 SEHNR and CDR2 FQNEAQ (reference sequence). The CDR3 coding sequence is TGTGCCAGCAGCTTAATGGGCGGGAGGTACAATGAGCAGTTCTTC. The encoded protein is CASSLMGGRYNEQFF.

In its sample, this clone was seen a few times. The V gene is TRBV5-1, the J gene TRBJ2-7; the match to TRBD1 covers 10 bases. Germline CDR1 and CDR2: SGHRS and YFSETQ. Trimming removed 4 bases from V and 2 bases from J; junction bases left unmatched: 6. The CDR3 loop spans 15 amino acids. In nucleotides, the CDR3 is TGCGCCAGCAGCGAGGGGACAGGGGACCCCTACGAGCAGTACTTC. Protein sequence: CASSEGTGDPYEQYF. Supplemented by reference TRBV5-1 and TRBJ2-7, the full variable domain reads KAGVTQTPRYLIKTRGQQVTLSCSPISGHRSVSWYQQTPGQGLQFLFEYFSETQRNKGNFPGRFSGRQFSNSRSEMNVSTLELGDSALYLCASSEGTGDPYEQYFGPGTRLTVT.

This chain joins TRBV7-8 and TRBJ1-1; 12 bases are shared with TRBD1. The CDR3 extends over 15 amino acids. The germline gives CDR1 SGHVS, CDR2 FQNEAQ. V lost 7 bases and J lost 8; bases outside the gene matches: 11. As DNA, the CDR3 is TGTGCCAGCACCCCAGGGACAGGGGGCGTGAGGGAAGCTTTCTTT. Protein: CASTPGTGGVREAFF.

This clone was recorded only once. The rearrangement joins TRBV2 to TRBJ2-1; 12 nucleotides line up with TRBD2. Per the germline V gene, CDR1 is SNHLY and CDR2 is FYNNEI. The trim removed 7 bases at V and 8 bases at J, leaving 6 bases unmatched. This CDR3 contains 14 residues. In nucleotides, the CDR3 is TGTGCCAGCAAAACCCTAGCGGGAGGGGATGAGCAGTTCTTC. The encoded protein is CASKTLAGGDEQFF.

This clone was detected a few times. The chain employs TRBV6-5 and TRBJ1-1; D is perhaps TRBD1 (5 bases). This CDR3 spans 13 amino acids. V gave up 5 bases and J gave up 0 bases, with 7 bases separating them. Germline V gene sequence: CDR1 MNHEY, CDR2 SVGAGI. The CDR3 region has the DNA TGTGCCAGCAGTACAGGTTTGAACACTGAAGCTTTCTTT. Its protein is CASSTGLNTEAFF.

V is TRBV2 and J is TRBJ1-2, with 7 positions matching TRBD1. CDR1 and CDR2 from the germline V gene are SNHLY and FYNNEI. CDR3 length equals 13 residues. The ends lost 7 bases at V and 5 bases at J; junction bases unmatched: 7. CDR3 nucleotides: TGTGCCAGCACTACAGGGGCGCCTTATGGCTACACCTTC. Encoded protein: CASTTGAPYGYTF.

This clone was observed once. The CDR3 loop is CASSGDRGHGYTF. The CDR3 DNA reads as TGTGCCAGCAGTGGGGACAGGGGACATGGCTACACCTTC. The V gene is TRBV2, the J gene TRBJ1-2, with 10 bases lining up with TRBD1. The V gene end was trimmed by 4 bases and the J gene end by 6 bases; junction bases not matched to a gene: 2. The CDR3 runs to 13 residues. Germline V lookup: CDR1 SNHLY, CDR2 FYNNEI.